Listed below are T cell receptor beta chains from one sample, sequenced in a study of TIL therapy for anti-PD-1-resistant metastatic lung cancer. Clones were sequenced by immunoSEQ multiplex PCR, and TCRdb holds only the in-frame ones, with some missing. This table holds about 7,000 clones, 62% found once. The sequences come from tumor tissue, collected at baseline. The receptors were sampled from a person aged 25-79 years with non-small cell lung cancer. The CDR3 runs from the conserved cysteine through the conserved F or W. Each record gives: D gene, V gene, J gene, clone size, CDR3 DNA, CDR3 protein. The D gene is left open where the match is weak. Some rows have no size entry. The others give once, few or many, or a class for an expanded clone.

TRBD1,TRBV27,TRBJ2-7,.,TGTGCCAGCAGTTTTCTGGGACAGGGAGCTGACGAGCAGTACTTC,CASSFLGQGADEQYF
TRBD2,TRBV27,TRBJ2-3,few,TGTGCCAGCAGTTTTCGAGGGCGACTAGCGGACTCAGATACGCAGTATTTT,CASSFRGRLADSDTQYF
.,TRBV9,TRBJ1-1,.,TGTGCCAGCAGCGGGGGGGCACACACAGGGCCGAACACTGAAGCTTTCTTT,CASSGGAHTGPNTEAFF
TRBD1,TRBV6-5,TRBJ1-5,few,TGTGCCAGCAGTACCTCTCCCGACAGGGCTCAGCCCCAGCATTTT,CASSTSPDRAQPQHF
TRBD1,TRBV11-2,TRBJ2-2,.,TGTGCCAGCAGCTTTCTACAGGGGTTTACCGGGGAGCTGTTTTTT,CASSFLQGFTGELFF
.,TRBV7-9,TRBJ1-6,.,TGTGCCAGCAGCCCGAACCCCCATCCGGCCCGGTATAATTCACCCCTCCACTTT,CASSPNPHPARYNSPLHF
.,TRBV6-5,TRBJ1-1,.,TGTGCCAGCAGTCTGGGGAGGGTGAACACTGAAGCTTTCTTT,CASSLGRVNTEAFF
TRBD2,TRBV6-2/TRBV6-3,TRBJ2-2,.,TGTGCCAGCAGTCAGCGGGGGGGCCTAGGTACCGGGGAGCTGTTTTTT,CASSQRGGLGTGELFF
TRBD1,TRBV28,TRBJ2-4,.,TGTGCCAGCGGTCACAGGGGTGGGGCCAAAAACATTCAGTACTTC,CASGHRGGAKNIQYF
.,TRBV12-3/TRBV12-4,TRBJ2-3,few,TGTGCCAGCAGTTTAACGAGAGATACGCAGTATTTT,CASSLTRDTQYF
.,TRBV6-2/TRBV6-3,TRBJ1-1,.,TGTGCCAGCAGTATTCCAGGTAACACTGAAGCTTTCTTT,CASSIPGNTEAFF
TRBD2,TRBV5-1,TRBJ2-3,.,TGCGCCAGCAGCTTCGGACTAGTCCGTCAATTCACAGATACGCAGTATTTT,CASSFGLVRQFTDTQYF
TRBD2,TRBV5-4,TRBJ2-3,.,TGTGCCAGCAGCTGGGGACTAGCGGGAGGGCCAGATACGCAGTATTTT,CASSWGLAGGPDTQYF
TRBD1,TRBV18,TRBJ2-7,.,TGTGCCAGCTCACCTGGGACAGCCGCGGCCGAGCAGTACTTC,CASSPGTAAAEQYF
TRBD2,TRBV7-2,TRBJ2-1,.,TGTGCCTCAGGGCGGACTAGCGGGGAATACAATGAGCAGTTCTTC,CASGRTSGEYNEQFF
TRBD1,TRBV6-5,TRBJ2-6,.,TGTGCCTCCGTATCGACAGGGTCTGGGGCCAACGTCCTGACTTTC,CASVSTGSGANVLTF
.,TRBV14,TRBJ2-7,.,TGTGCCAGCAGCGATTACTACGAGCAGTACTTC,CASSDYYEQYF
.,TRBV6-5,TRBJ2-5,.,TGTGCCAGCAGAGCCCTCGGGCTAGCCGGGGAGACCCAGTACTTC,CASRALGLAGETQYF
TRBD2,TRBV30,TRBJ2-5,.,TGTGCCCTCAGAGCGGGAGGGGCGGTGGAGACCCAGTACTTC,CALRAGGAVETQYF
.,TRBV7-8,TRBJ2-2,.,TGTGCCAGCAGCTTAGCTCTTCTAACCGGGGAGCTGTTTTTT,CASSLALLTGELFF
TRBD1,TRBV4-2,TRBJ2-6,few,TGTGCCAGCAGCATTCCGGGACAGGGGGCTTCTGGGGCCAACGTCCTGACTTTC,CASSIPGQGASGANVLTF
.,TRBV29-1,TRBJ1-5,.,TGCAGCGTAGGGGGTCCCAATCAGCCCCAGCATTTT,CSVGGPNQPQHF